This T cell receptor beta chain was observed in a study of beta chain features in type 1 diabetes. Study findings and constraints: Using cDNA template may skew counts toward highly expressing activated cells. For type 1 diabetes patients, VDJ junctions showed fewer insertions and more deletions. There was a moderate but significant shortening of TCRB CDR3s in all four CD4+ subsets of Type 1 diabetes patients.

What was sequenced were expressed TCRB transcripts, since all of the isolated RNA had been reverse transcribed. The protocol was immunoSEQ multiplex PCR, while the TCRdb copy is restricted to in-frame clones and leaves out a portion. This table holds approximately 330,000 clones, 8% to 13% found once. Sort purity for all populations was recorded as exceeding 98%. This clone has just a few counts. Its antigen remains unidentified. Per germline, CDR1 SGHTA and CDR2 FQGNSA. This CDR3 is 15 amino acids long. Trimming took 5 bases from V and 1 from J; bases not matched to a gene: 7. The chain links TRBV7-2 to TRBJ2-5, with 7 nucleotides matching TRBD1. The sequence derives from a woman between 25 and 40 years old in good health. Sequencing input: naive CD4+ T cells from blood. This CDR3 is CASSSSYRGQETQYF. The CDR3, as DNA: TGTGCCAGCAGCAGCTCCTACAGGGGCCAAGAGACCCAGTACTTC.